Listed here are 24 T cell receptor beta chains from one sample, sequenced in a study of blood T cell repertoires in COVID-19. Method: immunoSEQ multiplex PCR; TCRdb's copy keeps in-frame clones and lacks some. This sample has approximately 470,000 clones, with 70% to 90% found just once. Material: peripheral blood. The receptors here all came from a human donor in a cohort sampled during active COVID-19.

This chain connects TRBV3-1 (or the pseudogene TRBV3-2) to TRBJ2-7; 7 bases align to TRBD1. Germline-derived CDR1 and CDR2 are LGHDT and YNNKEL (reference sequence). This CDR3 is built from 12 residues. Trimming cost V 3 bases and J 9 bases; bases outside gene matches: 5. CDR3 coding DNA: TGTGCCAGCAGCCACCCGGACAGGTCGCAGTACTTC. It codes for CASSHPDRSQYF.

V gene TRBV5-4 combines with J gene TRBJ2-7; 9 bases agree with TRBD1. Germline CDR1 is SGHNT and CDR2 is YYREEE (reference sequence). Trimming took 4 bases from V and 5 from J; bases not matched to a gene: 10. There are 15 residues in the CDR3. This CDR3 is CASSPPGQGPHEQYF. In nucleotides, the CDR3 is TGTGCCAGCAGCCCACCGGGACAGGGCCCTCACGAGCAGTACTTC.

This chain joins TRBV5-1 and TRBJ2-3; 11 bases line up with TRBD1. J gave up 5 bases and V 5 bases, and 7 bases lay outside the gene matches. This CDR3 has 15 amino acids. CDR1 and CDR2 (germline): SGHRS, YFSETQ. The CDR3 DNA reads TGCGCCAGCAGTAACCGGGACAGGGGGATAGATACGCAGTATTTT. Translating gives CASSNRDRGIDTQYF.

CDR3 protein: CASSLDSRDFTEAFF. In DNA, the CDR3 is TGTGCCAGCAGCTTGGATAGCAGGGATTTTACTGAAGCTTTCTTT. The V call is TRBV5-4, the J call TRBJ1-1; D is perhaps TRBD1 (5 bases). V was clipped by 0 bases and J by 5 bases, with 14 bases between them. CDR1 is SGHNT and CDR2 is YYREEE in the germline V gene (reference sequence). The CDR3 runs to 15 residues.

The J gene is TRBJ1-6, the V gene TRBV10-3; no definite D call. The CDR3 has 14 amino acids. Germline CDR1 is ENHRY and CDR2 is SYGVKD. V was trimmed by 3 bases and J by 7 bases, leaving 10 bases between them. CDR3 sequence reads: CAISDPTGNSPLHF. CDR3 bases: TGTGCCATCAGTGACCCGACGGGGAATTCACCCCTCCACTTT.

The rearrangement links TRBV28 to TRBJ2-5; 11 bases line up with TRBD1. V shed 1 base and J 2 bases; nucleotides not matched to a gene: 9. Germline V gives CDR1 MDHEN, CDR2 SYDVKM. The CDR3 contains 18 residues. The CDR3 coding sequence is TGTGCCAGCAGTTTATCGGGACAGGGGGAAAGCAGGCAAGAGACCCAGTACTTC. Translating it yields CASSLSGQGESRQETQYF.

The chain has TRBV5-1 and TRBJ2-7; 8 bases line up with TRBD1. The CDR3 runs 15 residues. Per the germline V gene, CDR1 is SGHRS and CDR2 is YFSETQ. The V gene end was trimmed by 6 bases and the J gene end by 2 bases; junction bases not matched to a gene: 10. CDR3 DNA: TGCGCCAGCACCACCACCGGGACAGGCCCCTACGAGCAGTACTTC. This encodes CASTTTGTGPYEQYF.

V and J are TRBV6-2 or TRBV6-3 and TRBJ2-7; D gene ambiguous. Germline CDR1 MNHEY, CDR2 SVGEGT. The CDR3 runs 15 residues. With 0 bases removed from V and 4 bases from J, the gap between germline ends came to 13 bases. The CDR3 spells CASSYSFHSRYEQYF. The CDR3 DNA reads TGTGCCAGCAGTTACTCGTTCCACAGCAGGTACGAGCAGTACTTC.

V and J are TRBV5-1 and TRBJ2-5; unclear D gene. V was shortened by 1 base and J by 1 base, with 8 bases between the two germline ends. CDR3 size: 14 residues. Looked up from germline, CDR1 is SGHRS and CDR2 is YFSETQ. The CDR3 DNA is TGCGCCAGCAGCTTGTTCAGTGCCCAAGAGACCCAGTACTTC. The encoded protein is CASSLFSAQETQYF. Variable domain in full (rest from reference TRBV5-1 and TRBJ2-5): KAGVTQTPRYLIKTRGQQVTLSCSPISGHRSVSWYQQTPGQGLQFLFEYFSETQRNKGNFPGRFSGRQFSNSRSEMNVSTLELGDSALYLCASSLFSAQETQYFGPGTRLLVL.

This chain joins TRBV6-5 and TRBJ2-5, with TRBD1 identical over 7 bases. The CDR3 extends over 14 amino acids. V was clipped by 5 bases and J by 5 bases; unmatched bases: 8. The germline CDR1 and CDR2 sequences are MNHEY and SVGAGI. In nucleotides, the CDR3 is TGTGCCAGCAGTAAATACCGGGACAGTGAGACCCAGTACTTC. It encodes CASSKYRDSETQYF.

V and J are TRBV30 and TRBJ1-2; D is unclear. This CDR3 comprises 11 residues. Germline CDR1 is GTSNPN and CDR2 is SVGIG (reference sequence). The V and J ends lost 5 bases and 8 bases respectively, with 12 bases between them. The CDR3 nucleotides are TGTGCCTGGGGGCTGAGGAACGGCTACACCTTC. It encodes CAWGLRNGYTF. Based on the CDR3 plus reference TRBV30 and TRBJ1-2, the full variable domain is SQTIHQWPATLVQPVGSPLSLECTVEGTSNPNLYWYRQAAGRGLQLLFYSVGIGQISSEVPQNLSASRPQDRQFILSSKKLLLSDSGFYLCAWGLRNGYTFGSGTRLTVV.

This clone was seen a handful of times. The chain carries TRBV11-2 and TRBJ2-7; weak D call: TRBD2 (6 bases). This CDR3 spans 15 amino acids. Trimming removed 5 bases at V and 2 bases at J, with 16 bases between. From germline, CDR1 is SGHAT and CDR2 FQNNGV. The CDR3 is CASSQGVGGPYEQYF. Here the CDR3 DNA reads TGTGCCAGCAGCCAAGGGGTGGGGGGTCCCTACGAGCAGTACTTC.

The CDR3 loop is CASSYEDIVPYF. Written as DNA, the CDR3 is TGTGCCAGCAGTTACGAGGACATCGTCCCGTACTTC. The chain is built from TRBV6-6 and TRBJ2-7; D possibly corresponds to TRBD1 (5 bases). Per germline, CDR1 MNHNY and CDR2 SVGAGI (reference sequence). The CDR3 contains 12 residues. Trimming stripped 2 bases from V and 12 bases from J, with 14 bases between.

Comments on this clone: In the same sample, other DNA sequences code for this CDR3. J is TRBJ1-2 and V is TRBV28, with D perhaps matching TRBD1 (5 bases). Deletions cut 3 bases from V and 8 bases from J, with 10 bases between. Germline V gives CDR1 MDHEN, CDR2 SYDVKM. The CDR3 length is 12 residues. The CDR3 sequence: CASSFKGRGYTF. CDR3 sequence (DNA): TGTGCCAGCAGTTTTAAGGGGCGAGGCTACACCTTC.

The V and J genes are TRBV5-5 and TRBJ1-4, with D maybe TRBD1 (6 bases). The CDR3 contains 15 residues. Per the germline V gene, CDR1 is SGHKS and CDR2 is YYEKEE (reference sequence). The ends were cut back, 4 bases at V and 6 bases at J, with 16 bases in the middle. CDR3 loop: CASSPGQTGDEKLFF. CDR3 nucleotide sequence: TGTGCCAGCAGCCCTGGACAGACAGGCGATGAAAAACTGTTTTTT.

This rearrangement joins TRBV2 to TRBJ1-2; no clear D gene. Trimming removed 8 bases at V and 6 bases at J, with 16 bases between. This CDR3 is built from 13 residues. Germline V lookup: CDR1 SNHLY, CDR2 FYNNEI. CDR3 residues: CASSLGPGDGYTF. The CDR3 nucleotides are TGTGCCAGCTCCTTAGGACCCGGGGATGGCTACACCTTC.

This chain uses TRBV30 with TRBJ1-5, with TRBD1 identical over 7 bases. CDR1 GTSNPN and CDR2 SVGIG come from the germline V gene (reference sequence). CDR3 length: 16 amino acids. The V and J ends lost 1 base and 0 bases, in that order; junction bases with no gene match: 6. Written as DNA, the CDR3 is TGTGCCTGGAGTGGTAATGAGGGGGCTAGCAATCAGCCCCAGCATTTT. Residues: CAWSGNEGASNQPQHF.

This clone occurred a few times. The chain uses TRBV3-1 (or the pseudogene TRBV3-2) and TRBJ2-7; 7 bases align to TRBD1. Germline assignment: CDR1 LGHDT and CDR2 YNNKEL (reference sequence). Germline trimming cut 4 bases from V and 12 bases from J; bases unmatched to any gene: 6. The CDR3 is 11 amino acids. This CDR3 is CASSLGTASYF. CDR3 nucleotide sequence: TGTGCCAGCAGCCTGGGGACAGCATCGTACTTC.

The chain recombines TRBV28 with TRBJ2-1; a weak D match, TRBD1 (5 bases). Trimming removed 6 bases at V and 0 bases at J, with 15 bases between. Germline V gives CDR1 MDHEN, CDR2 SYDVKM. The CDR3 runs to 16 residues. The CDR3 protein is CASSETQASSYNEQFF. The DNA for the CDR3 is TGTGCCAGCAGCGAAACACAGGCAAGCTCCTACAATGAGCAGTTCTTC.

The CDR3 reads CASSPGTAKNEKLFF. CDR3 nucleotides: TGTGCCAGCAGTCCCGGGACAGCGAAAAATGAAAAACTGTTTTTT. The chain recombines TRBV6-4 with TRBJ1-4, with 7 bases identical to TRBD1. CDR1 and CDR2 from the germline V gene are MRHNA and SNTAGT. V lost 5 bases, J lost 5 bases, and 8 bases stayed unmatched. This CDR3 contains 15 residues.

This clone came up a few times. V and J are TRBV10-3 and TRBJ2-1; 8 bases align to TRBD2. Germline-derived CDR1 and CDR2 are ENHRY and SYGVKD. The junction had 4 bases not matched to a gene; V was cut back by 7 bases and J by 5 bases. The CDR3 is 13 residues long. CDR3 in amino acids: CAIKREIHNEQFF. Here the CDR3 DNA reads TGTGCCATCAAGCGGGAGATACACAATGAGCAGTTCTTC.

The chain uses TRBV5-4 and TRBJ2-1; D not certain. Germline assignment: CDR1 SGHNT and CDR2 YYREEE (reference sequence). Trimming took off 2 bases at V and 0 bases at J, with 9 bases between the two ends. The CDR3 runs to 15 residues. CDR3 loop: CASSFSPLSYNEQFF. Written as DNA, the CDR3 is TGTGCCAGCAGCTTCTCTCCTCTCTCCTACAATGAGCAGTTCTTC.

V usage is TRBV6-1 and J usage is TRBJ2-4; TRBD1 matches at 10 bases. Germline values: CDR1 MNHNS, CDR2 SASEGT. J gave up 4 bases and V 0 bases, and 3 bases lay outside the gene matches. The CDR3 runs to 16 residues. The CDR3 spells CASSEADRGLKNIQYF. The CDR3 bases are TGTGCCAGCAGTGAAGCCGACAGGGGGCTAAAAAACATTCAGTACTTC.

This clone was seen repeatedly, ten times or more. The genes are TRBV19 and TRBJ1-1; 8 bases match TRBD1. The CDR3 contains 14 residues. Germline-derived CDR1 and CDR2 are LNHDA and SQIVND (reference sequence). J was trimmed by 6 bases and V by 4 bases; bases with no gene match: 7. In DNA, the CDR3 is TGTGCCAGTAGTAGCCAGGGGGCTTTCTCTGAAGCTTTCTTT. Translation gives CASSSQGAFSEAFF.